Below, one T cell receptor beta chain is given with its context. TCRdb re-called the 5' RACE reads through MiXCR, storing one row per CDR3 protein. The profile covers roughly 48,000 distinct CDR3 sequences, with 6.5% to 9% appearing a single time and approximately 9.8% taken by the ten largest. The data are from a study of early T cells in non-severe SARS-CoV-2 infection. Germline V CDR1 and CDR2: LNHDA, SQIVND (reference sequence). V lost 1 base to trimming and J lost 4 bases, with 10 bases between them. This CDR3 contains 14 residues. The V and J genes are TRBV19 and TRBJ1-2; D call uncertain. The sequenced sample consisted of whole blood. The sequence came from an adult who was a healthcare worker with PCR-confirmed SARS-CoV-2 infection or an uninfected control (not recorded which). The CDR3 DNA is TGTGCCAGTAGTATAGTATCCGATTTCTATGGCTACACCTTC. This codes for CASSIVSDFYGYTF.